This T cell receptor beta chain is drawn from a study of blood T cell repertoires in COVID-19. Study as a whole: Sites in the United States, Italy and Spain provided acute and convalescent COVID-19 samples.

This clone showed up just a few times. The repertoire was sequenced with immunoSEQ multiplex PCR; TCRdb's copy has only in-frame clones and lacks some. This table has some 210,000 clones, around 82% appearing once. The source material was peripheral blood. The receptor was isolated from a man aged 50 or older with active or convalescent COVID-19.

CDR3 DNA: TGTGCCAGCAGCTTAGGGAGGACAGGGGTGGAGACCCAGTACTTC. It translates to CASSLGRTGVETQYF. The rearrangement links TRBV7-9 to TRBJ2-5; 9 bases line up with TRBD1. V gave up 1 base and J gave up 5 bases; unmatched junction bases: 5. This CDR3 spans 15 amino acids. Germline CDR1 reads SEHNR; CDR2 reads FQNEAQ (reference sequence).